The clone carrying this T cell receptor beta chain appeared a single time. In the naive CD8 group, cells lacked CD45RO and were positively selected for CCR7, so terminally differentiated effector memory CD45RA+ cells were left out. These data originate in a study of shared clonotypes between healthy human individuals. Using immunoSEQ multiplex PCR, the repertoire was profiled, and TCRdb retains in-frame clones only, with some absent. Of millions of clones listed, around 93% are singletons. Sequencing was performed on naive CD8+ T cells from PBMCs. The source is a man aged 18 to 35 in good health. Some clones in this sample may be carry-over from other donors' samples.

CDR3 loop: CASTPPGARGTNEKLFF. CDR3 in DNA: TGTGCCAGCACCCCCCCCGGGGCTAGGGGGACTAATGAAAAACTGTTTTTT. V usage is TRBV7-9 and J usage is TRBJ1-4; tentatively, D is TRBD1 (6 bases). From germline, CDR1 is SEHNR and CDR2 FQNEAQ (reference sequence). CDR3 length: 17 residues. Trimming pared 7 bases from V and 2 bases from J, leaving 20 bases between.